This record covers a single TCR beta chain. The data originate from a study of control samples from healthy donors and cancer patients. The table came from immunoSEQ multiplex PCR; TCRdb's copy has only in-frame clones and leaves some out. The sample records fewer than 65,000 clones, 80% being singletons. This clonotype was obtained from a man between 65 and 85 years old in good health. The sample was blood.

The CDR3 DNA reads TGTGCCAGCAGTATTCTAGCGGGAGGGCCGCTGGGCGAGCAGTACTTC. Translated, it gives CASSILAGGPLGEQYF. The J gene is TRBJ2-7, the V gene TRBV28, with 12 nucleotides matching TRBD2. Per germline, CDR1 MDHEN and CDR2 SYDVKM. This CDR3 is 16 amino acids long. Unmatched junction bases numbered 11, after V lost 5 bases and J lost 6 bases.